These 21 T cell receptor beta chains came from one sample sequenced in a study of blood T cell repertoires in COVID-19. Profiling relied on immunoSEQ multiplex PCR, and the TCRdb table lists in-frame clones only, not all of them. The sample consists of about 210,000 clones, 87% of them appearing once. The sample was PBMCs or T cells enriched from blood (not recorded which). These receptor sequences come from a man aged 30 to 45 in a cohort exposed to, infected with or recovered from COVID-19 (not recorded which).

In this sample, this clone turned up once. The chain combines TRBV19 with TRBJ1-2; 8 nucleotides line up with TRBD1. The CDR3 contains 14 residues. V lost 5 bases, J lost 3 bases, and 5 bases stayed unmatched. Germline CDR1 and CDR2: LNHDA and SQIVND (reference sequence). Written as DNA, the CDR3 is TGTGCCAGTAGTTCAGGGGGCTCTGACTATGGCTACACCTTC. It is translated as CASSSGGSDYGYTF.

The genes are TRBV7-9 and TRBJ1-2, with 9 bases identical to TRBD1. V gave up 5 bases and J gave up 8 bases; unmatched junction bases: 9. CDR1 and CDR2 from the germline V gene are SEHNR and FQNEAQ (reference sequence). The CDR3 totals 14 residues. CDR3 nucleotide sequence: TGTGCCAGCAGCAGAGCACAGGGGGCGAGGGGCTACACCTTC. It codes for CASSRAQGARGYTF.

V and J are TRBV19 and TRBJ1-5, with 8 bases that match TRBD1. The germline gives CDR1 LNHDA, CDR2 SQIVND (reference sequence). V gave up 4 bases and J gave up 5 bases; unmatched junction bases: 7. This CDR3 region has 15 residues. The CDR3 coding sequence is TGTGCCAGTAGTAGAAGGGACAGGTTCGATCAGCCCCAGCATTTT. Encoded protein: CASSRRDRFDQPQHF.

This rearrangement joins TRBV7-2 to TRBJ1-1; no clear D gene. Germline CDR1 SGHTA, CDR2 FQGNSA. This CDR3 has 15 amino acids. The germline V and J ends were trimmed by 5 bases and 0 bases, with 13 bases remaining between them. CDR3 loop: CASSPTRGVNTEAFF. The CDR3 DNA sequence: TGTGCCAGCAGCCCGACCCGGGGAGTGAACACTGAAGCTTTCTTT.

The chain is built from TRBV7-2 and TRBJ1-1; D is undetermined. The V end lost 5 bases, the J end lost 11 bases, and 21 bases lay between the germline ends. Germline V gene data show CDR1 as SGHTA and CDR2 as FQGNSA. CDR3 length: 14 residues. CDR3 nucleotide sequence: TGTGCCAGCAGCCCCCTCTGGAGCCCATATGCGGCTTTCTTT. Translation: CASSPLWSPYAAFF.

The genes are TRBV12-5 and TRBJ1-5; D is perhaps TRBD1 (5 bases). Germline V lookup: CDR1 LGHNT, CDR2 FRNRAP. The CDR3 is 17 amino acids. Trimming left V 0 bases short and J 1 base short, with 13 bases between. CDR3 DNA sequence: TGTGCTAGTGGTTTGGTACGGTCAGGGCCGAGCAATCAGCCCCAGCATTTT. It encodes CASGLVRSGPSNQPQHF. Using reference TRBV12-5 and TRBJ1-5 for the parts outside the CDR3, the full variable domain is DARVTQTPRHKVTEMGQEVTMRCQPILGHNTVFWYRQTMMQGLELLAYFRNRAPLDDSGMPKDRFSAEMPDATLATLKIQPSEPRDSAVYFCASGLVRSGPSNQPQHFGDGTRLSIL.

This chain joins TRBV5-1 and TRBJ2-7; D is ambiguous. Between the trimmed V and J ends, which lost 2 bases and 3 bases, there was a span of 15 bases. Germline V CDR1 and CDR2: SGHRS, YFSETQ. The CDR3 spans 15 residues. CDR3 nucleotides: TGCGCCAGCAGCTTCCAGATAGGAGATTACTACGAGCAGTACTTC. Translated, it gives CASSFQIGDYYEQYF.

J is TRBJ1-2 and V is TRBV4-1, with 10 nucleotides matching TRBD1. The CDR3 sequence is 16 residues long. Per germline, CDR1 MGHRA and CDR2 YSYEKL. V lost 4 bases to trimming and J lost 2 bases; unmatched junction nucleotides: 7. CDR3 in DNA: TGCGCCAGCAGCCCGATGACGGGACAGGGGAACTATGGCTACACCTTC. This encodes CASSPMTGQGNYGYTF.

The chain links TRBV28 to TRBJ1-2; D remains unclear. This CDR3 is built from 15 residues. Germline V gives CDR1 MDHEN, CDR2 SYDVKM. With 11 bases removed from V and 7 bases from J, the gap between germline ends came to 26 bases. The CDR3 coding sequence is TGTGCCTGCCTGCCCCCTTCCAGTGGCGGTGGTGGCTACACCTTC. Amino acid sequence: CACLPPSSGGGGYTF.

The chain combines TRBV18 with TRBJ1-1; 11 bases agree with TRBD1. CDR3 size: 15 residues. The J segment lost 2 bases and the V segment lost 3 bases, leaving 2 bases of the junction unmatched. CDR1 is KGHSH and CDR2 is LQKENI in the germline V gene. For the CDR3, the DNA is TGTGCCAGCTCACCGGACAGGGGGCTAAACACTGAAGCTTTCTTT. Protein: CASSPDRGLNTEAFF.

The chain combines TRBV7-8 with TRBJ2-1, with TRBD2 matching 11 bases. Germline assignment: CDR1 SGHVS and CDR2 FQNEAQ. V lost 2 bases, J lost 0 bases, and 18 bases stayed unmatched. The CDR3 is 22 residues long. The CDR3 DNA reads TGTGCCAGCAGCTTAAGGGGCCCCCCGGGACTAGCGGCCCTTACCTCCTACAATGAGCAGTTCTTC. It is translated as CASSLRGPPGLAALTSYNEQFF.

The rearrangement links TRBV3-1 (or the pseudogene TRBV3-2) to TRBJ2-4; 13 bases align to TRBD2. The germline CDR1 and CDR2 sequences are LGHDT and YNNKEL (reference sequence). The CDR3 length is 15 residues. V dropped 5 bases and J dropped 6; count of bases not matched to a gene: 4. CDR3 loop: CASSTSGRGVNIQYF. The CDR3 bases are TGTGCCAGCAGCACTAGCGGGAGGGGGGTAAACATTCAGTACTTC.

The rearrangement links TRBV19 to TRBJ2-1; 11 nucleotides match TRBD2. The germline V gene encodes CDR1 LNHDA and CDR2 SQIVND (reference sequence). The V gene end was trimmed by 7 bases and the J gene end by 7 bases; junction bases not matched to a gene: 9. This CDR3 is 15 amino acids long. CDR3 in amino acids: CASNLLAGAGNEQFF. In DNA, the CDR3 is TGTGCCAGTAATTTACTAGCGGGAGCTGGGAATGAGCAGTTCTTC.

This rearrangement joins TRBV28 to TRBJ2-5; TRBD2 agrees at 8 bases. Trimming removed 4 bases from V and 4 bases from J; junction bases left unmatched: 8. This CDR3 has 15 amino acids. The germline V gene has CDR1 MDHEN and CDR2 SYDVKM. Here the CDR3 reads CASSSTRGLGETQYF. Written as DNA, the CDR3 is TGTGCCAGCAGTTCGACCAGGGGACTAGGAGAGACCCAGTACTTC.

The CDR3 nucleotides read TGTGCCAGCAGTTTATCCGGAGAAGCCAATCAGCCCCAGCATTTT. Translating gives CASSLSGEANQPQHF. The chain combines TRBV27 with TRBJ1-5; D is uncertain. Per germline, CDR1 MNHEY and CDR2 SMNVEV (reference sequence). This CDR3 contains 15 residues. With 0 bases removed from V and 3 bases from J, the gap between germline ends came to 9 bases.

The count of this clone is one. V is TRBV19 and J is TRBJ2-7; tentatively, D is TRBD1 (6 bases). Germline lookup yields CDR1 LNHDA and CDR2 SQIVND (reference sequence). The V and J ends lost 5 bases and 3 bases respectively, with 14 bases between them. The CDR3 length is 14 residues. The CDR3 DNA sequence: TGTGCCAGTAGTCTCCGGGGCAGGGGCTACGAGCAGTACTTC. Amino acid sequence: CASSLRGRGYEQYF. Complete variable domain (other parts from reference TRBV19 and TRBJ2-7): DGGITQSPKYLFRKEGQNVTLSCEQNLNHDAMYWYRQDPGQGLRLIYYSQIVNDFQKGDIAEGYSVSREKKESFPLTVTSAQKNPTAFYLCASSLRGRGYEQYFGPGTRLTVT.

As for this clone: This sample also contains other DNA sequences that code for the same CDR3. In nucleotides, the CDR3 is TGTGCCAGCAGTTTGGCAGGATCCTACGAGCAGTACTTC. Protein product: CASSLAGSYEQYF. The rearrangement joins TRBV27 to TRBJ2-7; D is undetermined. Germline V CDR1 and CDR2: MNHEY, SMNVEV (reference sequence). The CDR3 runs 13 residues. The V gene lost 3 bases and the J gene lost 1 base, with 7 bases spanning the gap.

The rearrangement joins TRBV18 to TRBJ1-5; a possible D gene is TRBD1 (5 bases). Trimming shortened V by 3 bases and J by 2 bases, and 11 bases separated the two germline ends. Germline lookup yields CDR1 KGHSH and CDR2 LQKENI. This CDR3 contains 15 residues. This CDR3 reads CASSPAGGGNQPQHF. For the CDR3, the DNA is TGTGCCAGCTCACCGGCAGGAGGGGGCAATCAGCCCCAGCATTTT.

V gene TRBV10-3 combines with J gene TRBJ1-2; maybe TRBD1 (6 bases). Deletions cut 0 bases from V and 4 bases from J, with 12 bases between. The CDR3 runs to 15 residues. The germline gives CDR1 ENHRY, CDR2 SYGVKD. The CDR3 bases are TGTGCCATCAGTGAGTCTTCAGGGGCCCTCTATGGCTACACCTTC. As protein: CAISESSGALYGYTF.

This chain uses TRBV5-8 with TRBJ2-2, with 12 bases aligning to TRBD2. Germline loops: CDR1 SGHTS, CDR2 YDEGEE. Trimming cost V 10 bases and J 1 base; bases outside gene matches: 17. This CDR3 is 19 amino acids long. CDR3 sequence (DNA): TGTGCCGATTTAGCCCCGCGGACTAGCGGGATCTTGAACACCGGGGAGCTGTTTTTT. This gives the protein CADLAPRTSGILNTGELFF.

This clone was recorded a few times. The rearrangement joins TRBV28 to TRBJ2-7, with 7 bases that match TRBD1. Germline V CDR1 and CDR2: MDHEN, SYDVKM. With V trimmed by 6 bases and J by 0 bases, 11 bases remained unmatched. CDR3 length: 16 residues. For the CDR3, the DNA is TGTGCCAGCAGACTCTGGACAGGCTCCAGCTCCTACGAGCAGTACTTC. Amino acids: CASRLWTGSSSYEQYF.